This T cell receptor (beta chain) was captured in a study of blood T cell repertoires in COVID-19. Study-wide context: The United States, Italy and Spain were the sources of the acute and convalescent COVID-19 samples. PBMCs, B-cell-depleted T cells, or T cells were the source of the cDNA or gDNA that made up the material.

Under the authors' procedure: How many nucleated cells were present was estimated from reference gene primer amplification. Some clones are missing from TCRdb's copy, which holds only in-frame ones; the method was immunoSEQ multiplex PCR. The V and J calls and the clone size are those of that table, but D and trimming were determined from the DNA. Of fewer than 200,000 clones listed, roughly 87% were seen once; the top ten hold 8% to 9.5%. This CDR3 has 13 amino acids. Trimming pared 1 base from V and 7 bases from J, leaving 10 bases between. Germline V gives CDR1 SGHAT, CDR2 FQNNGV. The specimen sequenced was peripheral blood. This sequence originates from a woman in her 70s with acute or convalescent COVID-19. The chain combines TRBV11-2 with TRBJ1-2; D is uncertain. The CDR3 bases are TGTGCCAGCAGCTTAGCGTATTTTCGTGGCTACACCTTC. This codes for CASSLAYFRGYTF.